One and the same sample provided the 8 T cell receptor beta chains below, sequenced in a study of graft-versus-host responses after intestinal transplantation. Generated by immunoSEQ multiplex PCR, the TCRdb table keeps only in-frame clones and is missing some. The sample includes over 60,000 clones, under 90% of them seen just once. Lymphocytes from graft epithelium and lamina propria were isolated. The sample consisted of ileum tissue, taken 350 to 400 days after transplant. These TCRs come from a human patient who received an intestinal transplant, so some T cells may come from the graft donor.

The chain combines TRBV6-4 with TRBJ2-2, with 7 nucleotides matching TRBD1. Germline CDR1 and CDR2: MRHNA and SNTAGT. The V gene end was trimmed by 7 bases and the J gene end by 3 bases; junction bases not matched to a gene: 2. CDR3 size: 13 residues. The DNA of the CDR3 is TGTGCCAGCAAGGGGGCAGACACCGGGGAGCTGTTTTTT. Translation gives CASKGADTGELFF.

Here the CDR3 DNA reads TGTGCCAGCAGGAGCGGGGGGGATCAAGAGACCCAGTACTTC. Encoded protein: CASRSGGDQETQYF. J is TRBJ2-5 and V is TRBV6-5; 10 positions agree with TRBD2. Germline V gene lookup returns CDR1 MNHEY and CDR2 SVGAGI. The CDR3 is 14 amino acids. Trimming removed 6 bases from V and 2 bases from J; junction bases left unmatched: 3.

The chain couples TRBV19 to TRBJ1-2; TRBD1 matches at 7 bases. CDR3 length: 15 amino acids. Germline CDR1 reads LNHDA; CDR2 reads SQIVND (reference sequence). Trimming removed 7 bases from V and 3 bases from J; junction bases left unmatched: 11. As DNA, the CDR3 is TGTGCCAGTACCCCCGCCGGGGACAGTTACTATGGCTACACCTTC. Its translation is CASTPAGDSYYGYTF. The full variable domain, completed using reference TRBV19 and TRBJ1-2, is DGGITQSPKYLFRKEGQNVTLSCEQNLNHDAMYWYRQDPGQGLRLIYYSQIVNDFQKGDIAEGYSVSREKKESFPLTVTSAQKNPTAFYLCASTPAGDSYYGYTFGSGTRLTVV.

The chain has TRBV4-2 and TRBJ2-2, with D maybe TRBD1 (5 bases). The CDR3 sequence is 12 residues long. Germline loops: CDR1 LGHNA, CDR2 YNFKEQ. The V end was cut by 4 bases, the J end by 10 bases, with 10 bases between. This CDR3 is CASSLDSQELFF. The CDR3 DNA follows: TGTGCCAGCAGCCTTGACAGTCAGGAGCTGTTTTTT.

The rearrangement links TRBV28 to TRBJ2-5, with 10 positions matching TRBD2. Trimming removed 5 bases from V and 1 base from J; junction bases left unmatched: 7. Germline V lookup: CDR1 MDHEN, CDR2 SYDVKM. The CDR3 covers 16 residues. The CDR3 spells CASSPLAGGTQETQYF. The CDR3 nucleotides read TGTGCCAGCAGTCCCTTAGCGGGAGGAACCCAAGAGACCCAGTACTTC.

The V and J genes are TRBV6-6 and TRBJ1-2; D gene ambiguous. The CDR3 spans 13 residues. V gave up 2 bases and J gave up 0 bases, with 4 bases separating them. The germline CDR1 and CDR2 sequences are MNHNY and SVGAGI (reference sequence). The CDR3 loop is CASSYGANYGYTF. CDR3 DNA sequence: TGTGCCAGCAGTTACGGGGCTAACTATGGCTACACCTTC.

This chain links TRBV7-2 with TRBJ2-5; weak D call: TRBD1 (6 bases). The CDR3 length is 17 residues. Per the germline V gene, CDR1 is SGHTA and CDR2 is FQGNSA. Trimming left V 8 bases short and J 5 bases short, with 27 bases between. The CDR3 nucleotides are TGTGCCAGCGCAGCAGGGGTATTCGCGTCCTTCAGTGAGACCCAGTACTTC. Amino acid sequence: CASAAGVFASFSETQYF.

This clone was counted between two and nine times. This chain joins TRBV6-5 and TRBJ2-5; 8 bases are a match to TRBD2. Germline CDR1 MNHEY, CDR2 SVGAGI. With 5 bases clipped from V and 5 bases from J, the junction kept 7 bases outside the gene matches. The CDR3 runs to 14 residues. The CDR3 DNA reads as TGTGCCAGCAGTCCCCCGACTAGCGTGGAGACCCAGTACTTC. It is translated as CASSPPTSVETQYF.